Listed here is a single TCR beta chain. In the PCR, 60 Vbeta and 13 Jbeta primers were used. Produced via immunoSEQ multiplex PCR; TCRdb's table is partial and in-frame only. Among around 110,000 clones listed, roughly three quarters were seen once. The data derive from a study of cytomegalovirus exposure and HLA in healthy donors. Germline V gene lookup returns CDR1 SGDLS and CDR2 YYNGEE. This CDR3 has 13 amino acids. V gave up 4 bases and J gave up 4 bases, with 10 bases separating them. The chain uses TRBV9 and TRBJ2-3; D is unclear. The clonotype comes from a woman aged 18-29 years in good health and CMV-seronegative. The sequenced sample was PBMCs. CDR3 in amino acids: CASSPRDSDTQYF. CDR3 bases: TGTGCCAGCAGCCCTCGTGACTCAGATACGCAGTATTTT.